This section outlines one TCR beta chain sequence together with its context. This record belongs to a study of molecular identifiers for immune sequencing clone quantification. Overall study: The replicate experiment used RNA from roughly 20,000 or 100,000 naive CD8 cells. This RNA was split into five aliquots, and four of them were sequenced.

The germline CDR1 and CDR2 sequences are SGHAT and FQNNGV. Between the trimmed V and J ends, which lost 7 bases and 6 bases, there was a span of 4 bases. The CDR3 is 10 residues long. TCRdb fed the PCR reads into MiXCR, producing one record per CDR3 protein. The sample yields 400,000 to 600,000 distinct CDR3 sequences, roughly 26% seen once. The TCR was taken from a human donor in good health. Some libraries in this study had Jurkat cell RNA spiked in. The chain links TRBV11-2 to TRBJ2-1; no firm D call. What was sequenced was naive CD8+ T cells from blood, with Jurkat cell RNA spiked in. The subset was: FACS-sorted CD8+CD4-CCR7+CD45RA+ naive T cells. CDR3 in DNA: TGTGCCAGCAACCCCAATGAGCAGTTCTTC. It encodes CASNPNEQFF.